The next 6 T cell receptor beta chains were all read from a single sample in a study of blood T cell repertoires in COVID-19. The assay was immunoSEQ multiplex PCR, and TCRdb's table has in-frame clones only and misses some. The sample lists about 470,000 clones, around 90% occurring once. The specimen sequenced was PBMCs or T cells enriched from blood (not recorded which). All receptors come from a woman aged 18-29 years who had recovered from COVID-19.

The genes are TRBV28 and TRBJ1-1; D not certain. V lost 5 bases and J lost 1, with 11 bases in between. Germline assignment: CDR1 MDHEN and CDR2 SYDVKM. The CDR3 is made up of 14 amino acids. The CDR3 is CASSPPLTNTEAFF. In DNA form, the CDR3 reads TGTGCCAGCAGTCCCCCTCTAACGAACACTGAAGCTTTCTTT.

The chain couples TRBV2 to TRBJ1-2; no firm D call. The CDR3 spans 15 residues. Germline assignment: CDR1 SNHLY and CDR2 FYNNEI. V dropped 2 bases and J dropped 5 bases, with 15 bases sitting between them. CDR3 sequence reads: CASSERLAAPYGYTF. CDR3 DNA sequence: TGTGCCAGCAGTGAAAGACTCGCAGCCCCTTATGGCTACACCTTC.

This clone was observed a single time. The chain links TRBV7-9 to TRBJ1-6; the D is unclear. The CDR3 is 12 residues long. Trimming shortened V by 3 bases and J by 13 bases, and 10 bases separated the two germline ends. Per the germline V gene, CDR1 is SEHNR and CDR2 is FQNEAQ (reference sequence). CDR3 in amino acids: CASSLGARPLHF. CDR3 coding DNA: TGTGCCAGCAGCTTGGGAGCCCGGCCCCTCCACTTT.

The chain joins TRBV19 to TRBJ1-1; D might be TRBD1 (6 bases). The CDR3 contains 14 residues. Germline values: CDR1 LNHDA, CDR2 SQIVND (reference sequence). Trimming took 2 bases from V and 5 from J, leaving 12 bases between them. This CDR3 reads CASSINRVGTEAFF. In nucleotides, the CDR3 is TGTGCCAGTAGTATAAACAGGGTAGGGACTGAAGCTTTCTTT. The entire variable domain, with the rest obtained from reference TRBV19 and TRBJ1-1, is as follows: DGGITQSPKYLFRKEGQNVTLSCEQNLNHDAMYWYRQDPGQGLRLIYYSQIVNDFQKGDIAEGYSVSREKKESFPLTVTSAQKNPTAFYLCASSINRVGTEAFFGQGTRLTVV.

The V call is TRBV7-9, the J call TRBJ2-3; 7 nucleotides align to TRBD2. Germline V CDR1 and CDR2: SEHNR, FQNEAQ (reference sequence). The CDR3 covers 14 residues. V dropped 0 bases and J dropped 7; count of bases not matched to a gene: 4. CDR3 bases: TGTGCCAGCAGCTTAGCGGGGGAGGGGAATACGCAGTATTTT. It encodes CASSLAGEGNTQYF.

The V gene is TRBV9, the J gene TRBJ2-3; a weak D match, TRBD2 (6 bases). The ends were cut back, 4 bases at V and 0 bases at J, with 15 bases in the middle. CDR3 length: 16 amino acids. In germline, CDR1 is SGDLS, CDR2 YYNGEE. CDR3 bases: TGTGCCAGCAGCCCTCGGAGGGCTGCTAGCACAGATACGCAGTATTTT. This gives the protein CASSPRRAASTDTQYF. The full variable domain, rest sourced from reference TRBV9 and TRBJ2-3, is DSGVTQTPKHLITATGQRVTLRCSPRSGDLSVYWYQQSLDQGLQFLIQYYNGEERAKGNILERFSAQQFPDLHSELNLSSLELGDSALYFCASSPRRAASTDTQYFGPGTRLTVL.